These 19 T cell receptor beta chains were all obtained from the same sample, sequenced in a study of OX40 agonist ivuxolimab in advanced cancers. Generated by immunoSEQ multiplex PCR, the TCRdb table keeps only in-frame clones and is missing some. Of around 65,000 clones listed, roughly 92% are singletons. Specimen: CD4+ or CD8+ T cells sorted from blood, collected in a trial of the OX40 agonist ivuxolimab. These receptors all stem from an adult with an advanced solid tumor such as melanoma, head and neck, liver or kidney cancer.

This chain uses TRBV27 with TRBJ1-3; no firm D call. This CDR3 comprises 11 residues. The V end was cut by 6 bases, the J end by 0 bases, with 0 bases between. Germline V gene data show CDR1 as MNHEY and CDR2 as SMNVEV (reference sequence). The CDR3 DNA is TGTGCCAGCAGCTCTGGAAACACCATATATTTT. It is translated as CASSSGNTIYF.

CDR3 in amino acids: CSVEGVLGTSGGGSGTGELFF. In nucleotides, the CDR3 is TGCAGCGTTGAAGGCGTGCTAGGAACTAGCGGGGGAGGCTCTGGCACCGGGGAGCTGTTTTTT. V usage is TRBV29-1 and J usage is TRBJ2-2; 11 bases fit TRBD2. In germline, CDR1 is SQVTM, CDR2 ANQGSEA. CDR3 length: 21 amino acids. The V segment lost 1 base and the J segment 4 bases; nucleotides outside the gene matches: 20.

The chain combines TRBV27 with TRBJ1-1, with 11 bases aligning to TRBD1. This CDR3 spans 15 amino acids. Trimming removed 5 bases from V and 3 bases from J; junction bases left unmatched: 5. CDR1 is MNHEY, CDR2 SMNVEV, per germline (reference sequence). CDR3: CASSTPGQGDTEAFF. CDR3 DNA: TGTGCCAGCAGTACCCCGGGACAGGGGGACACTGAAGCTTTCTTT.

V usage is TRBV29-1 and J usage is TRBJ2-2; D remains unclear. Trimming removed 3 bases from V and 0 bases from J, with 5 bases in between. The CDR3 covers 13 residues. CDR1 and CDR2 (germline): SQVTM, ANQGSEA. CDR3 sequence: CSVDAANTGELFF. DNA for the CDR3: TGCAGCGTTGATGCCGCGAACACCGGGGAGCTGTTTTTT.

Here the CDR3 DNA reads TGTGCCAGCACAGGGGGTTCCTACGAGCAGTACTTC. Its protein product is CASTGGSYEQYF. This chain joins TRBV27 and TRBJ2-7, with 7 bases that match TRBD1. Germline values: CDR1 MNHEY, CDR2 SMNVEV (reference sequence). This CDR3 has 12 amino acids. Unmatched junction bases numbered 1, after V lost 7 bases and J lost 1 base.

The CDR3 loop is CASSWTSGRVNEQFF. DNA of the CDR3: TGTGCCAGCAGCTGGACTAGCGGGAGGGTCAATGAGCAGTTCTTC. The chain carries TRBV7-3 and TRBJ2-1, with 15 nucleotides matching TRBD2. Germline V gene sequence: CDR1 SGHTA, CDR2 FQGTGA. This CDR3 comprises 15 residues. Trimming took 4 bases from V and 6 from J; bases not matched to a gene: 1.

V and J are TRBV6-5 and TRBJ2-5, with D possibly matching TRBD1 (6 bases). The CDR3 spans 14 residues. The germline CDR1 and CDR2 sequences are MNHEY and SVGAGI. The ends were cut back, 2 bases at V and 2 bases at J, with 9 bases in the middle. The DNA for the CDR3 is TGTGCCAGCAGTTACCCCGGACAGCAAGAGACCCAGTACTTC. Its protein is CASSYPGQQETQYF.

This chain connects TRBV6-1 to TRBJ2-7; D is uncertain. The CDR3 length is 13 residues. Germline lookup yields CDR1 MNHNS and CDR2 SASEGT. Trimming removed 1 base at V and 3 bases at J, with 7 bases between. In DNA, the CDR3 is TGTGCCAGCAGTGAAGGGCTGTACTACGAGCAGTACTTC. Protein product: CASSEGLYYEQYF.

The rearrangement links TRBV7-9 to TRBJ1-1; 8 nucleotides match TRBD1. This CDR3 has 14 amino acids. V lost 5 bases to trimming and J lost 1 base; unmatched junction nucleotides: 3. The germline V gene encodes CDR1 SEHNR and CDR2 FQNEAQ (reference sequence). CDR3 bases: TGTGCCAGCAGCCCGGGACAGGCGAACACTGAAGCTTTCTTT. This sequence encodes CASSPGQANTEAFF.

This rearrangement joins TRBV2 to TRBJ1-1; D is possibly TRBD1 (6 bases). Germline CDR1 is SNHLY and CDR2 is FYNNEI. Trimming stripped 2 bases from V and 3 bases from J, with 10 bases between. This CDR3 contains 14 residues. The CDR3 region is CASSEPTGYTEAFF. DNA for the CDR3: TGTGCCAGCAGTGAACCTACAGGGTACACTGAAGCTTTCTTT.

The J gene is TRBJ2-7, the V gene TRBV13; no firm D call. There are 14 residues in the CDR3. V shed 5 bases and J shed 2 bases, with 13 bases lying between them. The germline CDR1 and CDR2 sequences are PRHDT and FYEKMQ (reference sequence). The CDR3 DNA follows: TGTGCCAGCAGCGCAGGTGACTGGGCCTACGAGCAGTACTTC. This gives the protein CASSAGDWAYEQYF.

The V call is TRBV7-9, the J call TRBJ1-3, with a possible D match to TRBD1 (5 bases). Germline V CDR1 and CDR2: SEHNR, FQNEAQ (reference sequence). V was clipped by 1 base and J by 0 bases, with 10 bases between them. This CDR3 spans 16 amino acids. This CDR3 reads CASSLDGGSSGNTIYF. The CDR3, as DNA: TGTGCCAGCAGCTTAGATGGGGGGAGCTCTGGAAACACCATATATTTT.

J is TRBJ2-2 and V is TRBV13; 14 bases match TRBD2. Germline V gives CDR1 PRHDT, CDR2 FYEKMQ (reference sequence). Trimming at V came to 2 bases and at J to 6 bases, leaving 8 bases not matched to a gene. CDR3 length: 18 amino acids. CDR3 sequence: CASSLRLAGGPFPGELFF. The CDR3 nucleotides are TGTGCCAGCAGCTTACGACTAGCGGGAGGGCCTTTCCCCGGGGAGCTGTTTTTT.

The rearrangement links TRBV7-8 to TRBJ2-1; TRBD2 matches 10 bases. V lost 4 bases and J lost 6; bases outside the gene matches: 6. This CDR3 has 15 amino acids. Germline V lookup: CDR1 SGHVS, CDR2 FQNEAQ. This CDR3 reads CASSSLAGVSNEQFF. The CDR3 coding sequence is TGTGCCAGCAGCTCCCTAGCGGGAGTTTCCAATGAGCAGTTCTTC.

This rearrangement joins TRBV19 to TRBJ2-1; the D gene is possibly TRBD2 (6 bases). The CDR3 has 14 amino acids. Trimming pared 1 base from V and 7 bases from J, leaving 11 bases between. Germline V CDR1 and CDR2: LNHDA, SQIVND (reference sequence). In DNA form, the CDR3 reads TGTGCCAGTAGTATAGCCGGGAGTAATAATGAGCAGTTCTTC. Its protein product is CASSIAGSNNEQFF.

The J gene is TRBJ2-1, the V gene TRBV7-3; D remains unclear. CDR1 SGHTA and CDR2 FQGTGA come from the germline V gene. Trimming shortened V by 2 bases and J by 0 bases, and 8 bases separated the two germline ends. CDR3 size: 15 residues. The DNA of the CDR3 is TGTGCCAGCAGCTTATCTGCCTCCTCCTACAATGAGCAGTTCTTC. Protein sequence: CASSLSASSYNEQFF. Full variable domain (remainder filled in from reference TRBV7-3 and TRBJ2-1): GAGVSQTPSNKVTEKGKYVELRCDPISGHTALYWYRQSLGQGPEFLIYFQGTGAADDSGLPNDRFFAVRPEGSVSTLKIQRTERGDSAVYLCASSLSASSYNEQFFGPGTRLTVL.

The genes are TRBV27 and TRBJ2-7; D perhaps matches TRBD1 (5 bases). CDR1 is MNHEY and CDR2 is SMNVEV in the germline V gene (reference sequence). V was pared by 4 bases and J by 2 bases, with 9 bases between. The CDR3 covers 13 residues. In nucleotides, the CDR3 is TGTGCCAGCAGTTGGGGCAGACCCTACGAGCAGTACTTC. It translates to CASSWGRPYEQYF.

The chain carries TRBV15 and TRBJ1-6; the D gene is possibly TRBD1 (5 bases). The germline V gene has CDR1 LNHNV and CDR2 YYDKDF (reference sequence). This CDR3 is 14 amino acids long. Trimming left V 4 bases short and J 9 bases short, with 13 bases between. The CDR3 protein is CATSTGREGSPLHF. The CDR3, as DNA: TGTGCCACCAGCACGGGCAGGGAGGGTTCACCCCTCCACTTT. The variable domain in full, with the rest retrieved from reference TRBV15 and TRBJ1-6, is DAMVIQNPRYQVTQFGKPVTLSCSQTLNHNVMYWYQQKSSQAPKLLFHYYDKDFNNEADTPDNFQSRRPNTSFCFLDIRSPGLGDTAMYLCATSTGREGSPLHFGNGTRLTVT.

As to this clone: The junction and the germline gene differ at one end; a read error may be behind it. The chain couples TRBV5-5 to TRBJ2-7; D is possibly TRBD1 or TRBD2 (6 bases each). Germline V lookup: CDR1 SGHKS, CDR2 YYEKEE (reference sequence). This CDR3 has 19 amino acids. The CDR3 loop is CASTLWGAAGYGIQYEQYF. CDR3 DNA: TGTGCCAGCACCTTGTGGGGGGCGGCGGGATACGGGATACAGTACGAGCAGTACTTC.